A selection of T cell receptor beta chains follows, all from one sample in a study of early T cells in non-severe SARS-CoV-2 infection. In TCRdb, the 5' RACE reads were re-called with MiXCR into one record per CDR3 protein. The data show 85,000 to 100,000 distinct CDR3 sequences, 11% seen once. Sequenced input: whole blood. These TCRs come from an adult who was a healthcare worker with PCR-confirmed SARS-CoV-2 infection or an uninfected control (not recorded which). Both conserved end residues are part of each CDR3. The order of the fields is D gene, clone size, V gene, J gene, CDR3 protein, CDR3 DNA. A D gene is named only where the DNA matches it firmly. Size is omitted from some rows. Given values are once, few, many or a class for expanded clones.

NA	NA	TRBV20-1	TRBJ2-7	CSARERTGPRDHEQYF	TGCAGTGCTAGAGAACGCACGGGGCCAAGAGACCACGAGCAGTACTTC
NA	NA	TRBV6-2/TRBV6-3	TRBJ1-1	CASSYQRRGTEAFF	TGTGCCAGCAGTTATCAGAGGAGGGGCACTGAAGCTTTCTTT
NA	few	TRBV29-1	TRBJ1-1	CSARPQLNTEAFF	TGCAGCGCCCGACCCCAGCTGAACACTGAAGCTTTCTTT
NA	NA	TRBV6-5	TRBJ2-7	CASSSPGNGDYEQYF	TGTGCCAGCAGTTCGCCCGGGAACGGGGACTACGAGCAGTACTTC
TRBD2	NA	TRBV4-1	TRBJ2-1	CASSEGTSHHEQFF	TGCGCCAGCAGCGAAGGGACTAGCCATCATGAGCAGTTCTTC
NA	many	TRBV28	TRBJ2-3	CASSLEWRRVTGTDTQYF	TGTGCCAGCAGTTTAGAGTGGCGGAGGGTTACTGGCACAGATACGCAGTATTTT
NA	many	TRBV30	TRBJ1-1	CAWSKRGAGFSLMNTEAFF	TGTGCCTGGAGTAAGAGGGGGGCAGGCTTTTCTCTCATGAACACTGAAGCTTTCTTT
NA	many	TRBV7-9	TRBJ1-3	CASSLAHSGNTIYF	TGTGCCAGCAGCTTAGCGCACTCTGGAAACACCATATATTTT
NA	many	TRBV5-1	TRBJ2-5	CASSLGRRSEQETQYF	TGCGCCAGCAGCTTGGGGCGGCGGTCAGAACAAGAGACCCAGTACTTC
TRBD1	NA	TRBV5-6	TRBJ1-2	CASSLIGQENYGYTF	TGTGCCAGCAGCTTGATCGGACAGGAGAACTATGGCTACACCTTC
TRBD1	few	TRBV2	TRBJ2-1	CATGTAYNEQFF	TGTGCCACCGGGACAGCGTACAATGAGCAGTTCTTC
NA	few	TRBV6-2/TRBV6-3	TRBJ2-7	CASTPNRAYEQYF	TGTGCCAGCACCCCGAACAGGGCCTACGAGCAGTACTTC
NA	many	TRBV5-1	TRBJ1-2	CASSPTPESVKYGYTF	TGCGCCAGCAGCCCGACACCCGAGTCTGTTAAGTATGGCTACACCTTC